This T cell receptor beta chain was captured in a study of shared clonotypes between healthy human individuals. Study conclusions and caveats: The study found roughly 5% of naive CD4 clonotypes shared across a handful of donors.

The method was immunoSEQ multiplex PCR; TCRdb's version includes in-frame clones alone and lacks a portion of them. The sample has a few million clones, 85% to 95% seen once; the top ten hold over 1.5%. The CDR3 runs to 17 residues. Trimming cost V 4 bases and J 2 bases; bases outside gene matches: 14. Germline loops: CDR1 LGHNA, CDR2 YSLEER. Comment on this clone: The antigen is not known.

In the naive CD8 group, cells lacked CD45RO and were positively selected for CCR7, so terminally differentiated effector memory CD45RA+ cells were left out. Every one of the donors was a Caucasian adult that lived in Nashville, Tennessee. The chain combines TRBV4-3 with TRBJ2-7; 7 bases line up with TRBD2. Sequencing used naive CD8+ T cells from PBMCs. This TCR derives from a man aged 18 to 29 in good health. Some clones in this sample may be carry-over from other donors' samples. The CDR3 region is CASSPRQASGTTYEQYF. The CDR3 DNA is TGCGCCAGCAGCCCCCGCCAGGCTAGCGGCACTACCTACGAGCAGTACTTC.